The 12 T cell receptor beta chains listed next were all sequenced from one sample in a study of vaccination effects on CD4 cells after COVID-19. Their antigens are not known. Pools of viral peptides were used by the ViraFEST assay to expand antigen-specific CD4+ T cells ahead of sequencing. Cultured cells yielded isolated CD4+ T cells after 10 days. All study participants received two doses of BNT162b2 or mRNA-1273 vaccine. The data were produced by immunoSEQ multiplex PCR, yet TCRdb's version contains in-frame clones alone and is incomplete. The sample lists roughly 70,000 clones; under 85% were seen once. This sample comprised CD4+ T cells from PBMCs cultured with HCoV-OC43 spike peptides, obtained after COVID-19 vaccination. Sample subset: HCoV-OC43 spike overlapping peptide pool stimulation. These receptors were obtained from a human donor who received a COVID-19 vaccine.

The V gene is TRBV4-3, the J gene TRBJ2-3; TRBD1 matches 8 bases. The J segment lost 14 bases and the V segment lost 0 bases, leaving 7 bases of the junction unmatched. Germline values: CDR1 LGHNA, CDR2 YSLEER. The CDR3 extends over 13 amino acids. In DNA, the CDR3 is TGCGCCAGCAGCCAAGATATTGCTGGGACAGGGTATTTT. Its translation: CASSQDIAGTGYF.

The chain combines TRBV9 with TRBJ1-1; possibly TRBD1 for D (5 bases). Germline CDR1 SGDLS, CDR2 YYNGEE. Deletions cut 0 bases from V and 5 bases from J, with 11 bases between. The CDR3 runs to 14 residues. The CDR3 DNA follows: TGTGCCAGCAGCGTAGGTCAGGGTAGGACTGAAGCTTTCTTT. It translates to CASSVGQGRTEAFF.

In DNA, the CDR3 is TGTGCCAGCTCACCCACATGGGAAAAGGCGGATTACGAGCAGTACGTC. Translated: CASSPTWEKADYEQYV. The rearrangement joins TRBV18 to TRBJ2-7; D gene ambiguous. V dropped 3 bases and J dropped 4 bases, with 19 bases sitting between them. The CDR3 is made up of 16 amino acids. The germline CDR1 and CDR2 sequences are KGHSH and LQKENI.

The chain couples TRBV2 to TRBJ2-5, with 14 bases lining up with TRBD2. Germline V CDR1 and CDR2: SNHLY, FYNNEI. V lost 6 bases, J lost 5 bases, and 11 bases stayed unmatched. The CDR3 spans 17 residues. The CDR3 DNA reads as TGTGCCAGCAGGGGGGGGACTAGCGGGAGCAGAGGGGAGACCCAGTACTTC. This gives the protein CASRGGTSGSRGETQYF.

The V gene is TRBV11-3, the J gene TRBJ1-5; 7 nucleotides agree with TRBD1. V lost 5 bases and J lost 6; bases outside the gene matches: 22. This CDR3 is 19 amino acids long. In germline, CDR1 is SGHNT, CDR2 YENEEA. In DNA form, the CDR3 reads TGTGCCAGCAGCACTCCTCCGGGGGTACTAGGGGGCTTATGTCAGCCCCAGCATTTT. Its translation: CASSTPPGVLGGLCQPQHF. Full variable domain (rest looked up from reference TRBV11-3 and TRBJ1-5): EAGVVQSPRYKIIEKKQPVAFWCNPISGHNTLYWYLQNLGQGPELLIRYENEEAVDDSQLPKDRFSAERLKGVDSTLKIQPAELGDSAVYLCASSTPPGVLGGLCQPQHFGDGTRLSIL.

This chain links TRBV7-9 with TRBJ2-2, with D tentatively TRBD1 (7 bases). Germline CDR1 and CDR2: SEHNR and FQNEAQ (reference sequence). The CDR3 length is 15 residues. Trimming left V 5 bases short and J 5 bases short, with 15 bases between. The CDR3 nucleotides are TGTGCCAGCAGCCCTGTGACAGGGAGGACCGGGGAGCTGTTTTTT. Its translation is CASSPVTGRTGELFF.

This chain links TRBV30 with TRBJ1-2; D not resolved. The V and J ends lost 4 bases and 1 base respectively, with 13 bases between them. This CDR3 is built from 14 residues. Germline V gives CDR1 GTSNPN, CDR2 SVGIG (reference sequence). CDR3: CAWTMTSLNYGYTF. CDR3 in DNA: TGTGCCTGGACGATGACGTCCCTTAACTATGGCTACACCTTC.

This clone was counted between two and nine times. The rearrangement joins TRBV6-2 or TRBV6-3 to TRBJ2-3; TRBD2 aligns across 8 bases. CDR3 length equals 15 residues. CDR1 is MNHEY and CDR2 is SVGEGT in the germline V gene. V lost 5 bases to trimming and J lost 5 bases; unmatched junction nucleotides: 9. The CDR3 spells CASSGIVRGGDTQYF. DNA for the CDR3: TGTGCCAGCAGTGGAATAGTCCGGGGGGGAGATACGCAGTATTTT.

J is TRBJ1-4 and V is TRBV5-5; tentative D call: TRBD1 (6 bases). V lost 4 bases and J lost 8, with 15 bases in between. Germline CDR1 and CDR2: SGHKS and YYEKEE (reference sequence). The CDR3 covers 14 residues. CDR3 amino acids: CASSHAGESEKLFF. The CDR3 nucleotides read TGTGCCAGCAGCCACGCAGGGGAGAGCGAAAAACTGTTTTTT.

The V gene is TRBV7-3, the J gene TRBJ2-2, with 7 bases lining up with TRBD1. This CDR3 contains 17 residues. After removal of 0 bases from V and 2 bases from J, the junction contained 6 bases not matched to a gene. CDR1 is SGHTA, CDR2 FQGTGA, per germline. CDR3 nucleotides: TGTGCCAGCAGCTTAACAGGGGACAGAGTCAACACCGGGGAGCTGTTTTTT. It is translated as CASSLTGDRVNTGELFF.

V is TRBV5-1 and J is TRBJ2-7; TRBD1 agrees at 7 bases. Germline lookup yields CDR1 SGHRS and CDR2 YFSETQ. The ends lost 0 bases at V and 3 bases at J; junction bases unmatched: 0. The length of the CDR3 is 13 residues. The CDR3 sequence is CASSLDRGYEQYV. The CDR3 nucleotides are TGCGCCAGCAGCTTGGACAGGGGCTACGAGCAGTACGTC.

The chain carries TRBV14 and TRBJ2-1, with D unclear. Trimming pared 4 bases from V and 10 bases from J, leaving 17 bases between. The length of the CDR3 is 14 residues. Germline assignment: CDR1 SGHDN and CDR2 FVKESK. The CDR3 sequence: CASSLPGPQLEQFF. CDR3 DNA sequence: TGTGCCAGCAGCCTCCCGGGCCCGCAACTGGAGCAGTTCTTC.